Below are 27 T cell receptor beta chains sequenced from a single sample in a study of regulatory T cells in long-lasting Graves disease. Documented time point: newly diagnosed GD, antithyroid drugs for less than 3 months. The TCR library was made from RNA extracted from PBMCs. Relying on iRepertoire HTBI primers and Arm-PCR of CDR3 regions, the team built TCR beta libraries. TCRdb ran MiXCR on the multiplex PCR reads and lists one entry per CDR3 protein. The profile shows about 530,000 distinct CDR3 sequences, about 16% of them singletons. These data also formed part of another study, on T cells in Graves' hyperthyroidism and ophthalmopathy.

The sequencing used peripheral blood mononuclear cells (PBMCs), collected at new diagnosis, from a patient treated with antithyroid drugs. These receptors originate from a woman aged 35 to 60 with Graves disease.

J is TRBJ1-5 and V is TRBV12-3 or TRBV12-4; D remains ambiguous. The CDR3 has 12 amino acids. The V gene lost 3 bases and the J gene lost 6 bases, with 6 bases spanning the gap. Here the CDR3 DNA reads TGTGCCAGCAGTTTTGGTATTCAGCCCCAGCATTTT. This encodes CASSFGIQPQHF.

There are many counts of this clonotype. The rearrangement joins TRBV5-1 to TRBJ2-3; D is unresolved. The CDR3 runs 15 residues. The V end was cut by 1 base, the J end by 0 bases, with 9 bases between. CDR1 and CDR2 (germline): SGHRS, YFSETQ. CDR3 coding DNA: TGCGCCAGCAGCTTGAGCGTCGGTAGCACAGATACGCAGTATTTT. Translating gives CASSLSVGSTDTQYF.

With respect to this clonotype: A read error may explain this, as a much larger clone is one base away. This sequence joins TRBV20-1 and TRBJ2-1, with 7 bases aligning to TRBD1. The length of the CDR3 is 11 residues. The trim removed 4 bases at V and 8 bases at J, leaving 2 bases unmatched. Per germline, CDR1 DFQATT and CDR2 SNEGSKA (reference sequence). CDR3 coding DNA: TGCAGTGCTAACGACAGGGATGAGCAGTTCTTC. Its protein product is CSANDRDEQFF.

This clonotype was picked up many times. V is TRBV12-3 or TRBV12-4 and J is TRBJ1-2; D possibly corresponds to TRBD1 (5 bases). V lost 7 bases, J lost 3 bases, and 18 bases lay in between. CDR3 length: 15 amino acids. The CDR3 loop reads CASILNPRDDYGYTF. CDR3 DNA sequence: TGTGCCAGCATCCTTAACCCCAGGGACGACTATGGCTACACCTTC.

This clonotype was recorded many times. This chain joins TRBV11-2 and TRBJ1-2, with D perhaps matching TRBD1 (5 bases). CDR3 length: 14 amino acids. The ends were cut back, 4 bases at V and 4 bases at J, with 13 bases in the middle. Germline CDR1 SGHAT, CDR2 FQNNGV. CDR3 nucleotides: TGTGCCAGCAGCTGGGGGACGGGGGTCTATGGCTACACCTTC. Protein: CASSWGTGVYGYTF.

This clonotype was seen at least ten times. The chain uses TRBV5-1 and TRBJ2-3; 9 bases fit TRBD1. Germline trimming cut 4 bases from V and 4 bases from J; bases unmatched to any gene: 10. The CDR3 spans 16 residues. Per germline, CDR1 SGHRS and CDR2 YFSETQ. This chain's CDR3 is CASSRTGAGHSDTQYF. DNA for the CDR3: TGCGCCAGCAGCCGGACAGGGGCGGGCCACTCAGATACGCAGTATTTT.

The chain combines TRBV12-3 or TRBV12-4 with TRBJ1-1; D remains ambiguous. This CDR3 spans 13 amino acids. Trimming took off 3 bases at V and 2 bases at J, with 7 bases between the two ends. CDR3 in DNA: TGTGCCAGCAGTTTCAACAGCAACACTGAAGCTTTCTTT. Protein: CASSFNSNTEAFF.

Only a few counts were recorded for this clonotype. The chain is built from TRBV4-1 and TRBJ2-4; TRBD2 matches 16 bases. V shed 0 bases, J shed 14 bases, and the junction held 7 bases outside the gene matches. Germline V CDR1 and CDR2: MGHRA, YSYEKL. The CDR3 loop spans 16 amino acids. CDR3 nucleotide sequence: TGCGCCAGCAGCCAAGAAGGCGGGACTAGCGGGGGGGCAAAGTACTTC. Translation: CASSQEGGTSGGAKYF.

This clonotype was recorded at least ten times. V usage is TRBV11-2 and J usage is TRBJ1-2, with 9 positions matching TRBD1. The length of the CDR3 is 13 residues. The junction had 9 bases not matched to a gene; V was cut back by 5 bases and J by 11 bases. Per germline, CDR1 SGHAT and CDR2 FQNNGV. The CDR3: CASSRTGQGNYTF. In DNA, the CDR3 is TGTGCCAGCAGCCGCACAGGACAGGGGAATTACACCTTC.

The chain uses TRBV7-6 and TRBJ2-5, with unresolved D. Trimming removed 8 bases at V and 5 bases at J, with 15 bases between. CDR3 length: 13 residues. Looked up from germline, CDR1 is SGHVS and CDR2 is FNYEAQ. CDR3 sequence: CASDQAYGETQYF. The DNA of the CDR3 is TGTGCCAGCGACCAGGCGTACGGGGAGACCCAGTACTTC.

J is TRBJ1-6 and V is TRBV20-1; 8 bases map to TRBD1. Germline CDR1 DFQATT, CDR2 SNEGSKA (reference sequence). Unmatched junction bases numbered 17, after V lost 6 bases and J lost 7 bases. This CDR3 region has 17 residues. The CDR3 sequence is CSARRTGTSSVNSPLHF. The CDR3 nucleotides are TGCAGTGCCAGGAGGACAGGGACGAGCTCTGTGAATTCACCCCTCCACTTT.

This clonotype was observed many times. The chain links TRBV6-5 to TRBJ2-6; D unresolved. The CDR3 length is 13 residues. Trimming removed 8 bases at V and 0 bases at J, with 5 bases between. The V gene's germline CDR1 is MNHEY and CDR2 SVGAGI. The CDR3 spells CASCYSGANVLTF. The CDR3 DNA reads as TGTGCCAGCTGCTACTCTGGGGCCAACGTCCTGACTTTC.

This chain links TRBV12-3 or TRBV12-4 with TRBJ1-1; D gene unclear. Trimming pared 6 bases from V and 4 bases from J, leaving 18 bases between. This CDR3 is 15 amino acids long. The CDR3 spells CASSFLLGRGTEAFF. Written as DNA, the CDR3 is TGTGCCAGCAGCTTCCTTCTGGGGAGAGGCACTGAAGCTTTCTTT.

This clonotype was seen repeatedly, ten times or more. The chain carries TRBV10-3 and TRBJ1-4; 8 bases align to TRBD1. The CDR3 contains 13 residues. V was clipped by 6 bases and J by 7 bases; unmatched bases: 4. Germline lookup yields CDR1 ENHRY and CDR2 SYGVKD. The CDR3: CAISGQGSEKLFF. The DNA of the CDR3 is TGTGCCATCAGCGGACAGGGTTCTGAAAAACTGTTTTTT.

This clonotype has more than one count but fewer than ten. The J gene is TRBJ1-1, the V gene TRBV9; D is perhaps TRBD1 (5 bases). The CDR3 is 16 residues long. Germline CDR1 reads SGDLS; CDR2 reads YYNGEE. The V and J ends lost 0 bases and 1 base respectively, with 13 bases between them. The CDR3 is CASSVVLAGPNTEAFF. DNA of the CDR3: TGTGCCAGCAGCGTAGTCCTAGCGGGACCGAACACTGAAGCTTTCTTT.

About this clonotype: A much larger clone differs from this one at a single base, so this may be a read error. J is TRBJ2-7 and V is TRBV7-2; tentative D call: TRBD2 (7 bases). Germline V gene lookup returns CDR1 SGHTA and CDR2 FQGNSA. CDR3 length: 18 amino acids. The CDR3 reads CVSSSLGVARGAAYEQYF. CDR3 nucleotides: TGTGTCAGCAGCTCCCTGGGGGTTGCACGGGGGGCTGCCTACGAGCAGTACTTC.

This clonotype showed up just a few times. The genes are TRBV7-6 and TRBJ2-3; 7 bases agree with TRBD2. CDR1 and CDR2 from the germline V gene are SGHVS and FNYEAQ. CDR3 size: 16 residues. With V trimmed by 2 bases and J by 1 base, 6 bases remained unmatched. The CDR3 protein is CASSLMAGVGTDTQYF. As DNA, the CDR3 is TGTGCCAGCAGCTTAATGGCGGGAGTTGGCACAGATACGCAGTATTTT.

This clonotype was seen only a few times. The J gene is TRBJ2-1, the V gene TRBV4-1; 14 bases line up with TRBD2. The CDR3 runs 18 residues. Germline CDR1 reads MGHRA; CDR2 reads YSYEKL. V gave up 5 bases and J gave up 9 bases; unmatched junction bases: 15. The CDR3 region has the DNA TGCGCCAGCAGCACTCATCCCTTGACTAGCGGGGGGGCAGGTGAGCAGTTCTTC. Amino acids: CASSTHPLTSGGAGEQFF.

Concerning this clonotype itself: Possible read error: a much larger clone is one base away. The chain employs TRBV5-1 and TRBJ2-3, with D maybe TRBD1 (5 bases). Germline CDR1 SGHRS, CDR2 YFSETQ. This CDR3 contains 15 residues. For the CDR3, the DNA is TGTGCCAGCAGCCGGTGGGGCAGGAGCACAGATACGCAGTATTTT. Its translation is CASSRWGRSTDTQYF.

The table lists this clonotype with many counts. The chain is built from TRBV11-2 and TRBJ1-1; perhaps TRBD1 as D (5 bases). V lost 5 bases, J lost 11 bases, and 15 bases lay in between. Per germline, CDR1 SGHAT and CDR2 FQNNGV. The CDR3 has 12 amino acids. The CDR3 DNA reads as TGTGCCAGCAGCCTGGGGCCAGGCGACGCTTTCTTT. It codes for CASSLGPGDAFF.

The rearrangement uses TRBV27 and TRBJ2-1; 7 nucleotides align to TRBD2. The germline V gene encodes CDR1 MNHEY and CDR2 SMNVEV (reference sequence). Losses at the gene ends were 7 bases for V and 6 bases for J; bases not matched to a gene: 6. There are 13 residues in the CDR3. CDR3 in amino acids: CASTPGGRNEQFF. The CDR3 nucleotides are TGTGCCAGCACCCCGGGGGGTCGCAATGAGCAGTTCTTC.

Ten or more counts support this clonotype. The gene calls are TRBV29-1 and TRBJ2-3, with 11 nucleotides matching TRBD2. With 6 bases clipped from V and 1 base from J, the junction kept 12 bases outside the gene matches. The germline gives CDR1 SQVTM, CDR2 ANQGSEA. The CDR3 runs 17 residues. The CDR3 sequence is CSVPGLAASSGTDTQYF. CDR3 nucleotide sequence: TGCAGCGTACCGGGACTAGCGGCTAGCAGCGGCACAGATACGCAGTATTTT.

The chain employs TRBV30 and TRBJ2-6; the D gene is possibly TRBD2 (5 bases). V lost 6 bases and J lost 14, with 17 bases in between. Germline V gene data show CDR1 as GTSNPN and CDR2 as SVGIG (reference sequence). This CDR3 has 12 residues. The CDR3 loop is CACKRTDGILTF. Here the CDR3 DNA reads TGTGCCTGTAAGCGGACGGATGGTATCCTGACTTTC.

This clonotype was found many times. V and J are TRBV11-2 and TRBJ1-4; the D is unclear. With 0 bases removed from V and 2 bases from J, the gap between germline ends came to 10 bases. The germline CDR1 and CDR2 sequences are SGHAT and FQNNGV. This CDR3 is 16 amino acids long. The CDR3, as DNA: TGTGCCAGCAGCTTAGATTGGGTTGGCACTAATGAAAAACTGTTTTTT. Protein: CASSLDWVGTNEKLFF.

The gene calls are TRBV19 and TRBJ1-4; unclear D gene. Germline CDR1 is LNHDA and CDR2 is SQIVND (reference sequence). V was shortened by 9 bases and J by 7 bases, with 18 bases between the two germline ends. The CDR3 is 14 amino acids. The CDR3 DNA is TGTGCCAGCGCGATGGGGTCAGTAGGTGAAAAACTGTTTTTT. Translated: CASAMGSVGEKLFF.

Of note for this clonotype: One base away lies a much larger clone, so this may be a sequencing read error. The chain employs TRBV3-1 and TRBJ2-1, with D tentatively TRBD1 or TRBD2 (6 bases each). This CDR3 contains 15 residues. The germline V gene has CDR1 LGHDT and CDR2 YNNKEL (reference sequence). The CDR3 nucleotides read TGTGCCAGCAGCCACAGGGGAGGCTACTACAATGAGCGGTTCTTC. Protein: CASSHRGGYYNERFF.

This clonotype has a handful of counts. At one boundary the junction diverges from the germline segment, which might be a read error. The rearrangement links TRBV5-1 to TRBJ2-1; TRBD2 matches 12 bases. This CDR3 has 17 residues. The V gene's germline CDR1 is SGHRS and CDR2 YFSETQ. The CDR3 region is CASSGGLAGSNGLEQFF. The CDR3 region has the DNA TGTGCCAGCAGCGGGGGACTAGCGGGTTCCAACGGGCTTGAGCAGTTCTTC.